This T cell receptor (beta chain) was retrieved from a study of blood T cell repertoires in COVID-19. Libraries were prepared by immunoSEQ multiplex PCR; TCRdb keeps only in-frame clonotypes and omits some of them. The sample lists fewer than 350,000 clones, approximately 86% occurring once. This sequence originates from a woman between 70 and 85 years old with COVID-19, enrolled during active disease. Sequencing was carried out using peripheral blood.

CDR3 residues: CASSQGQVKETQYF. CDR3 bases: TGTGCCAGCAGCCAGGGACAGGTCAAAGAGACCCAGTACTTC. The V call is TRBV5-4, the J call TRBJ2-5; the match to TRBD1 covers 8 bases. The V and J ends lost 4 bases and 3 bases, in that order; junction bases with no gene match: 5. Germline-derived CDR1 and CDR2 are SGHNT and YYREEE (reference sequence). The CDR3 runs 14 residues.